The 21 T cell receptor beta chains below all came from one sample that was sequenced in a study of a mutant IDH1 vaccine in newly diagnosed glioma. Time point indicated: week 11, during vaccination. Each vaccine dose was 300 ug of mutant IDH1 20-mer peptide, with topical imiquimod. The antigens for these receptors are not known. Only in-frame clones appear in the TCRdb table, and some are missing; sequencing was by immunoSEQ multiplex PCR. The sample gives roughly 130,000 clones, around 77% of which show up once; about 5.5% is in the top ten. This specimen was PBMCs, taken from a glioma patient whose treatment included an IDH1 peptide vaccine. The receptors were gathered from a man aged 40-50 years with glioma.

This clone has a single count. The rearrangement joins TRBV5-1 to TRBJ2-2; 9 positions match TRBD2. Germline trimming cut 5 bases from V and 4 bases from J; bases unmatched to any gene: 6. CDR3 length equals 15 residues. CDR1 SGHRS and CDR2 YFSETQ come from the germline V gene. CDR3 DNA: TGCGCCAGCAGTTATAGCGGGAGTGTCACCGGGGAGCTGTTTTTT. Its translation is CASSYSGSVTGELFF.

The chain links TRBV30 to TRBJ1-2, with 7 bases identical to TRBD1. V trimming: 5 bases; J trimming: 3 bases; junction bases outside the gene matches: 6. The CDR3 covers 13 residues. The germline CDR1 and CDR2 sequences are GTSNPN and SVGIG (reference sequence). The DNA of the CDR3 is TGTGCCTGGGGGGAGGACAGGTACTATGGCTACACCTTC. This encodes CAWGEDRYYGYTF.

This clone has only a few counts. This rearrangement joins TRBV7-9 to TRBJ2-7; D possibly corresponds to TRBD2 (6 bases). This CDR3 region has 12 residues. Germline V gene sequence: CDR1 SEHNR, CDR2 FQNEAQ (reference sequence). Trimming pared 4 bases from V and 7 bases from J, leaving 11 bases between. The CDR3 here is CASSSPGGEQYF. In DNA form, the CDR3 reads TGTGCCAGCAGCTCCCCCGGAGGGGAGCAGTACTTC.

The rearrangement links TRBV10-1 to TRBJ2-6; D gene ambiguous. The germline CDR1 and CDR2 sequences are WNHNN and SYGVQD (reference sequence). CDR3 length: 13 residues. V was clipped by 0 bases and J by 3 bases, with 0 bases between them. DNA for the CDR3: TGCGCCAGCAGTGAGTCTGGGGCCAACGTCCTGACTTTC. As protein: CASSESGANVLTF.

In regard to this clone: The junction differs from germline at one of its ends, possibly a read error. The CDR3 DNA follows: TGTGCCAGCTCAATGATTACTCCCGACGTGATCTTC. It encodes CASSMITPDVIF. The chain has TRBV18 and TRBJ2-1; no reliable D call. CDR1 is KGHSH and CDR2 is LQKENI in the germline V gene. The CDR3 is 12 residues long. The full variable domain, rest sourced from reference TRBV18 and TRBJ2-1, is NAGVMQNPRHLVRRRGQEARLRCSPMKGHSHVYWYRQLPEEGLKFMVYLQKENIIDESGMPKERFSAEFPKEGPSILRIQQVVRGDSAAYFCASSMITPDVIFGPGTRLTVL.

The gene calls are TRBV6-4 and TRBJ2-1; maybe TRBD2 (5 bases). Germline CDR1 reads MRHNA; CDR2 reads SNTAGT. Trimming pared 6 bases from V and 0 bases from J, leaving 15 bases between. The length of the CDR3 is 16 residues. In nucleotides, the CDR3 is TGTGCCAGCAGACCCTCGGGTGGGAGCTCCTACAATGAGCAGTTCTTC. It specifies CASRPSGGSSYNEQFF.

The chain combines TRBV12-5 with TRBJ2-1; TRBD2 matches at 12 bases. The CDR3 sequence is 16 residues long. J was trimmed by 10 bases and V by 3 bases; bases with no gene match: 10. Germline values: CDR1 LGHNT, CDR2 FRNRAP. CDR3 sequence reads: CASGFPTSGGVTEQFF. DNA for the CDR3: TGTGCTAGTGGTTTCCCGACTAGCGGGGGAGTAACGGAGCAGTTCTTC. The full variable domain, in which reference TRBV12-5 and TRBJ2-1 provide the parts outside the CDR3, is DARVTQTPRHKVTEMGQEVTMRCQPILGHNTVFWYRQTMMQGLELLAYFRNRAPLDDSGMPKDRFSAEMPDATLATLKIQPSEPRDSAVYFCASGFPTSGGVTEQFFGPGTRLTVL.

This clone appeared a few times. This chain links TRBV30 with TRBJ1-2, with D hard to call. V gave up 0 bases and J gave up 7 bases, with 3 bases separating them. CDR3 length: 10 amino acids. Looked up from germline, CDR1 is GTSNPN and CDR2 is SVGIG (reference sequence). The CDR3 nucleotides are TGTGCCTGGAGTGTTCTTGGCTACACCTTC. Residues: CAWSVLGYTF.

The chain combines TRBV28 with TRBJ2-5, with D possibly called TRBD1 or TRBD2 (7 bases each). Germline V gene sequence: CDR1 MDHEN, CDR2 SYDVKM. V shed 2 bases and J shed 10 bases, with 14 bases lying between them. The CDR3 consists of 13 residues. CDR3 region: CASSLAPGGDQYF. As DNA, the CDR3 is TGTGCCAGCAGTTTAGCCCCAGGGGGGGACCAGTACTTC. The full variable domain, its missing parts supplied by reference TRBV28 and TRBJ2-5, is DVKVTQSSRYLVKRTGEKVFLECVQDMDHENMFWYRQDPGLGLRLIYFSYDVKMKEKGDIPEGYSVSREKKERFSLILESASTNQTSMYLCASSLAPGGDQYFGPGTRLLVL.

V and J are TRBV18 and TRBJ2-7, with D perhaps matching TRBD2 (6 bases). CDR3 length: 15 amino acids. CDR1 is KGHSH, CDR2 LQKENI, per germline. Trimming pared 1 base from V and 2 bases from J, leaving 12 bases between. In DNA, the CDR3 is TGTGCCAGCTCACCACTAGGAGGGTGGGCCTACGAGCAGTACTTC. Encoded protein: CASSPLGGWAYEQYF. The full variable domain, in which reference TRBV18 and TRBJ2-7 provide the parts outside the CDR3, is NAGVMQNPRHLVRRRGQEARLRCSPMKGHSHVYWYRQLPEEGLKFMVYLQKENIIDESGMPKERFSAEFPKEGPSILRIQQVVRGDSAAYFCASSPLGGWAYEQYFGPGTRLTVT.

This clone has more than one count but fewer than ten. The chain carries TRBV4-1 and TRBJ1-2, with unresolved D. The CDR3 sequence is 14 residues long. Germline assignment: CDR1 MGHRA and CDR2 YSYEKL. V gave up 7 bases and J gave up 0 bases, with 12 bases separating them. For the CDR3, the DNA is TGCGCCAGCAAGGTTAATCCAGCTAACTATGGCTACACCTTC. Translating it yields CASKVNPANYGYTF.

This clone was seen only a few times. The chain joins TRBV19 to TRBJ1-1; no clear D gene. The CDR3 runs 13 residues. The germline gives CDR1 LNHDA, CDR2 SQIVND (reference sequence). The V and J ends lost 3 bases and 1 base respectively, with 6 bases between them. The CDR3 reads CASSISRNTEAFF. Here the CDR3 DNA reads TGTGCCAGTAGTATTTCAAGGAACACTGAAGCTTTCTTT.

The gene calls are TRBV27 and TRBJ1-6; 9 nucleotides match TRBD1. The V gene's germline CDR1 is MNHEY and CDR2 SMNVEV (reference sequence). The CDR3 contains 16 residues. J lost 10 bases, V lost 6 bases, and 13 bases had no gene match. CDR3 sequence: CASSSFKTGGRSPLHF. The CDR3 region has the DNA TGTGCCAGCAGCTCGTTCAAGACAGGGGGAAGATCACCCCTCCACTTT.

The CDR3 sequence: CASSLGGTGGLVWTEAFF. The CDR3 DNA sequence: TGTGCCAGCAGCTTGGGCGGGACAGGGGGCTTAGTGTGGACTGAAGCTTTCTTT. The V call is TRBV5-5, the J call TRBJ1-1, with 12 bases fitting TRBD1. CDR1 and CDR2 from the germline V gene are SGHKS and YYEKEE (reference sequence). Trimming at V came to 0 bases and at J to 5 bases, leaving 11 bases not matched to a gene. The CDR3 sequence is 18 residues long.

This clone was observed a single time. V and J are TRBV9 and TRBJ2-3, with a possible D match to TRBD2 (6 bases). The CDR3 loop spans 14 amino acids. Trimming shortened V by 3 bases and J by 3 bases, and 11 bases separated the two germline ends. Germline CDR1 and CDR2: SGDLS and YYNGEE. CDR3: CASSDGGATDTQYF. CDR3 coding DNA: TGTGCCAGCAGCGACGGGGGAGCAACAGATACGCAGTATTTT.

The chain recombines TRBV18 with TRBJ1-2; 10 nucleotides match TRBD1. CDR3 size: 16 residues. The germline gives CDR1 KGHSH, CDR2 LQKENI. Trimming cost V 6 bases and J 5 bases; bases outside gene matches: 12. In DNA, the CDR3 is TGTGCCAGCTCCCCCACTTCGGGACAGGGGAAGTATGGCTACACCTTC. It yields the protein CASSPTSGQGKYGYTF. Full variable domain (rest looked up from reference TRBV18 and TRBJ1-2): NAGVMQNPRHLVRRRGQEARLRCSPMKGHSHVYWYRQLPEEGLKFMVYLQKENIIDESGMPKERFSAEFPKEGPSILRIQQVVRGDSAAYFCASSPTSGQGKYGYTFGSGTRLTVV.

The V call is TRBV5-1, the J call TRBJ2-5, with D possibly being TRBD1 or TRBD2 (6 bases each). Germline V gives CDR1 SGHRS, CDR2 YFSETQ. The CDR3 covers 16 residues. V dropped 6 bases and J dropped 4 bases, with 22 bases sitting between them. CDR3 nucleotides: TGCGCCAGCACCCGGGGGCGGGGAGACATCCGAGAGACCCAGTACTTC. As protein: CASTRGRGDIRETQYF.

In DNA, the CDR3 is TGTGCCTGGAGTGTCCCCCCCGGATATAATTCACCCCTCCACTTT. This codes for CAWSVPPGYNSPLHF. The chain has TRBV30 and TRBJ1-6; D gene uncertain. The CDR3 length is 15 residues. V dropped 0 bases and J dropped 4 bases, with 10 bases sitting between them. CDR1 is GTSNPN and CDR2 is SVGIG in the germline V gene (reference sequence).

CDR3 loop: CASSQTSGSDTQYF. The CDR3 DNA reads TGTGCCAGCAGCCAAACTAGCGGGTCAGATACGCAGTATTTT. This chain uses TRBV7-3 with TRBJ2-3, with 9 bases aligning to TRBD2. Germline CDR1 SGHTA, CDR2 FQGTGA. CDR3 length: 14 residues. The trim removed 5 bases at V and 4 bases at J, leaving 4 bases unmatched.

The V gene is TRBV18, the J gene TRBJ1-1; perhaps TRBD1 as D (6 bases). V lost 3 bases and J lost 1, with 18 bases in between. Germline-derived CDR1 and CDR2 are KGHSH and LQKENI. CDR3 length: 17 residues. CDR3 sequence reads: CASSPLPLTGKNTEAFF. The CDR3 nucleotides are TGTGCCAGCTCACCCCTACCATTGACAGGAAAGAACACTGAAGCTTTCTTT. The full variable domain, with the rest looked up from reference TRBV18 and TRBJ1-1, is NAGVMQNPRHLVRRRGQEARLRCSPMKGHSHVYWYRQLPEEGLKFMVYLQKENIIDESGMPKERFSAEFPKEGPSILRIQQVVRGDSAAYFCASSPLPLTGKNTEAFFGQGTRLTVV.

This clone has just one count. The chain has TRBV7-2 and TRBJ2-1; 8 nucleotides agree with TRBD2. The trim removed 5 bases at V and 7 bases at J, leaving 7 bases unmatched. The CDR3 is made up of 14 amino acids. Germline CDR1 is SGHTA and CDR2 is FQGNSA. The CDR3 here is CASSPTGTRNEQFF. DNA for the CDR3: TGTGCCAGCAGCCCGACCGGGACTAGGAATGAGCAGTTCTTC.